In this sample, the clone carrying this T cell receptor beta chain turned up once. Other DNA variants within this sample encode the same CDR3. The CDR3 has 15 amino acids. With V trimmed by 6 bases and J by 2 bases, 5 bases remained unmatched. Germline CDR1 is MDHEN and CDR2 is SYDVKM. The data derive from a study of PD-1 blockade in classical Hodgkin lymphoma. The overall study: Treatment was intravenous nivolumab, 3 mg/kg every 2 weeks, until progression.

Produced via immunoSEQ multiplex PCR; TCRdb's table is partial and in-frame only. This sample yields 55,000 to 80,000 clones, of which more than 70% are seen a single time; approximately 12% belongs to the top ten. All the patients suffered relapse after autologous stem cell transplantation, and brentuximab vedotin exposure differed. The chain employs TRBV28 and TRBJ2-5; 11 nucleotides line up with TRBD1. This sequence originates from a human donor with classical Hodgkin lymphoma. The sample here was peripheral blood mononuclear cells (PBMCs), taken at baseline. The chain's CDR3 is CASRGQGAPQETQYF. CDR3 coding DNA: TGTGCCAGCAGAGGACAGGGGGCGCCTCAAGAGACCCAGTACTTC.